This T cell receptor beta chain appears in the sequencing data of a study of regulatory T cells in long-lasting Graves disease. CDR3-region Arm-PCR and iRepertoire HTBI primers produced the TCR beta libraries. TCRdb redid the calling of the multiplex PCR reads with MiXCR, one entry per CDR3 protein. This sample has some 460,000 distinct CDR3 sequences, with about a sixth found just once. This clonotype has at least ten counts. V lost 1 base and J lost 2, with 9 bases in between. This CDR3 region has 13 residues. The V gene's germline CDR1 is GTSNPN and CDR2 SVGIG (reference sequence). Time point given: newly diagnosed GD, antithyroid drugs for less than 3 months. Scientists built the TCR library using RNA that was extracted from PBMCs. These sequences were also reported in another study, on T cells in Graves' hyperthyroidism and ophthalmopathy.

This sequence was found in a man in his forties with Graves disease. Sequencing used peripheral blood mononuclear cells (PBMCs), obtained at new diagnosis, from a patient treated with antithyroid drugs. The J gene is TRBJ2-7, the V gene TRBV30; D uncertain. The CDR3 here is CAWSESVTYEQYF. CDR3 DNA sequence: TGTGCCTGGAGTGAATCAGTGACCTACGAGCAGTACTTC.